This TCR beta chain is from a study of post-analysis software for immune sequencing data. Study results and limitations: A few TRBV segments appeared more often in patients than in controls, and TRBV5-6, TRBV5-1 and TRBV20-1 were among these.

This clonotype was recorded a few times. Its antigen is not identified. CDR3 length: 15 residues. Trimming took off 0 bases at V and 8 bases at J, with 16 bases between the two ends. The germline V gene encodes CDR1 SGHTA and CDR2 FQGTGA. cDNA libraries of TCR beta carried unique molecular identifiers. From the PCR reads, TCRdb called clonotypes with MiXCR, one entry per CDR3 protein. The sample lists about 540,000 distinct CDR3 sequences, around 36% occurring once. This clonotype was sampled from a girl aged 2-17 years with multiple sclerosis. Material for sequencing was blood. The chain joins TRBV7-3 to TRBJ1-2, with unresolved D. The CDR3 spells CASSLTVGGPSGYTF. CDR3 DNA: TGTGCCAGCAGCTTAACGGTGGGAGGACCTTCGGGCTACACCTTC.